A single sample gave rise to the 15 T cell receptor beta chains below, sequenced in a study of Graves' ophthalmopathy and Graves' hyperthyroidism. Researchers took RNA transcripts and amplified TCR beta CDR3 regions from them. HTBI primers primed a first-round RT-PCR, and a second-round multiplex PCR followed. TCRdb independently ran MiXCR on the multiplex PCR reads; one entry per CDR3 protein. The sample comprises 350,000 or so distinct CDR3 sequences, roughly 16% of which are singletons, and more than 9% rests with the top ten. Sequencing was performed on peripheral blood. These receptors all stem from an adult man with Graves' ophthalmopathy.

This clonotype was seen at least ten times. The chain is built from TRBV12-3 or TRBV12-4 and TRBJ2-7; TRBD1 might be the D (7 bases). V dropped 6 bases and J dropped 6 bases, with 18 bases sitting between them. This CDR3 spans 14 amino acids. The CDR3 DNA follows: TGTGCCAGCAGCCGACAGGGAGGTCTTGGCGAGCAGTACTTC. Amino acid sequence: CASSRQGGLGEQYF.

As to this clonotype: One base away lies a much larger clone, so this may be a sequencing read error. CDR3 amino acids: CASSFRDRASQSQHF. As DNA, the CDR3 is TGTGCCAGCAGTTTCAGAGACAGGGCTAGTCAGTCCCAGCATTTT. The chain carries TRBV28 and TRBJ1-5, with 7 bases fitting TRBD1. The V gene's germline CDR1 is MDHEN and CDR2 SYDVKM. CDR3 length: 15 residues.

This clonotype came up many times. The chain recombines TRBV5-4 with TRBJ2-5, with D perhaps TRBD1 or TRBD2 (5 bases each). V lost 9 bases, J lost 2 bases, and 11 bases lay in between. This CDR3 spans 12 amino acids. Looked up from germline, CDR1 is SGHNT and CDR2 is YYREEE (reference sequence). The CDR3, as DNA: TGTGCCATCTCGGGACCTCAAGAGACCCAGTACTTC. Protein product: CAISGPQETQYF.

Ten or more counts support this clonotype. This rearrangement joins TRBV18 to TRBJ2-7, with D possibly being TRBD1 (6 bases). The CDR3 is made up of 15 amino acids. The V end lost 3 bases, the J end lost 9 bases, and 21 bases lay between the germline ends. Germline V gives CDR1 KGHSH, CDR2 LQKENI. The CDR3 bases are TGTGCCAGCTCACCCCCGGGACAACCTCGGGCTGGGCAGTACTTC. Residues: CASSPPGQPRAGQYF.

This clonotype has a count of ten or more. The V gene is TRBV20-1, the J gene TRBJ1-1; D call uncertain. This CDR3 contains 15 residues. V was clipped by 0 bases and J by 0 bases, with 11 bases between them. Looked up from germline, CDR1 is DFQATT and CDR2 is SNEGSKA (reference sequence). CDR3 in amino acids: CSARDSGSLNTEAFF. The DNA of the CDR3 is TGCAGTGCTAGAGATAGTGGCAGTTTGAACACTGAAGCTTTCTTT.

This clonotype was seen ten or more times. The rearrangement joins TRBV5-1 to TRBJ2-5, with 9 bases fitting TRBD2. V lost 4 bases, J lost 5 bases, and 6 bases stayed unmatched. The CDR3 spans 14 residues. CDR1 and CDR2 from the germline V gene are SGHRS and YFSETQ. The CDR3 DNA reads as TGCGCCAGCAGCGGCGGGAGGGCCGGGGAGACCCAGTACTTC. Protein: CASSGGRAGETQYF. Using reference TRBV5-1 and TRBJ2-5 for the parts outside the CDR3, the full variable domain is KAGVTQTPRYLIKTRGQQVTLSCSPISGHRSVSWYQQTPGQGLQFLFEYFSETQRNKGNFPGRFSGRQFSNSRSEMNVSTLELGDSALYLCASSGGRAGETQYFGPGTRLLVL.

This clonotype came up many times. The chain couples TRBV20-1 to TRBJ1-1, with D unclear. Germline assignment: CDR1 DFQATT and CDR2 SNEGSKA (reference sequence). There are 11 residues in the CDR3. Trimming stripped 1 base from V and 10 bases from J, with 10 bases between. The CDR3 DNA follows: TGCAGTGCTAGAGTTGTTTTAGGAGCTTTCTTT. It specifies CSARVVLGAFF.

Many counts were recorded for this clonotype. The gene calls are TRBV20-1 and TRBJ2-7; TRBD2 matches at 13 bases. CDR1 is DFQATT and CDR2 is SNEGSKA in the germline V gene (reference sequence). V was pared by 0 bases and J by 5 bases, with 4 bases of the junction left unmatched. This CDR3 comprises 15 residues. The CDR3 nucleotides are TGCAGTGCTAGAGAAGGGACTAGCGGGATCCACGAGCAGTACTTC. Its translation is CSAREGTSGIHEQYF.

This clonotype was counted ten times or more. The V and J genes are TRBV19 and TRBJ1-5, with D unresolved. CDR3 length equals 12 residues. CDR1 and CDR2 from the germline V gene are LNHDA and SQIVND (reference sequence). V was trimmed by 7 bases and J by 7 bases, leaving 11 bases between them. CDR3 bases: TGTGCCAGTACCTTCGGCGGGCAGCCCCAGCATTTT. It translates to CASTFGGQPQHF.

The rearrangement joins TRBV11-2 to TRBJ1-1, with 11 bases identical to TRBD1. Germline assignment: CDR1 SGHAT and CDR2 FQNNGV. This CDR3 region has 17 residues. The junction had 12 bases not matched to a gene; V was cut back by 4 bases and J by 5 bases. The CDR3 loop is CASSSRTGGARFTEAFF. The CDR3 DNA follows: TGTGCCAGCAGCTCAAGGACAGGGGGCGCAAGGTTTACTGAAGCTTTCTTT.

This clonotype occurred many times. The CDR3 protein is CASGARRYYEQYF. CDR3 coding DNA: TGTGCCAGTGGAGCAAGGCGCTACTACGAGCAGTACTTC. The chain employs TRBV12-3 or TRBV12-4 and TRBJ2-7; D call uncertain. The CDR3 length is 13 residues. V lost 9 bases and J 3 bases, leaving 15 bases between the germline ends.

This clonotype was observed at least ten times. The rearrangement uses TRBV11-2 and TRBJ1-2; no reliable D call. CDR3 length: 12 residues. V lost 6 bases and J lost 5, with 10 bases in between. Germline V gives CDR1 SGHAT, CDR2 FQNNGV. This CDR3 reads CASRTDLYGYTF. The CDR3 bases are TGTGCCAGCAGAACCGACCTTTATGGCTACACCTTC.

In DNA, the CDR3 is TGTGCCAGCAGTCCAACCGGGACTAGCGGGAGGCAAGAGACCCAGTACTTC. Protein product: CASSPTGTSGRQETQYF. The chain has TRBV27 and TRBJ2-5, with 15 bases fitting TRBD2. Per germline, CDR1 MNHEY and CDR2 SMNVEV (reference sequence). With 5 bases clipped from V and 2 bases from J, the junction kept 6 bases outside the gene matches. This CDR3 comprises 17 residues.

This clonotype was observed many times. The chain links TRBV28 to TRBJ1-2, with no clear D. The V end lost 4 bases, the J end lost 2 bases, and 26 bases lay between the germline ends. The CDR3 is 19 residues long. The germline gives CDR1 MDHEN, CDR2 SYDVKM. Here the CDR3 reads CASSSQLPGSGTPNYGYTF. Written as DNA, the CDR3 is TGTGCCAGCAGTTCACAACTTCCGGGAAGTGGAACCCCGAACTATGGCTACACCTTC.

The chain links TRBV28 to TRBJ1-5, with TRBD1 matching 8 bases. The CDR3 covers 17 residues. Germline V gene sequence: CDR1 MDHEN, CDR2 SYDVKM. V gave up 4 bases and J gave up 4 bases; unmatched junction bases: 12. CDR3 nucleotide sequence: TGTGCCAGCAGTTCCTCCCCGACAGGGGTGGGGAATCAGCCCCAGCATTTT. Translation: CASSSSPTGVGNQPQHF.